This TCR beta chain stems from a study of shared clonotypes between healthy human individuals. Data came from immunoSEQ multiplex PCR; TCRdb stores just in-frame clones and leaves some out. The sample lists fewer than 1.4 million clones; around three quarters were seen once. The CDR3 loop spans 13 amino acids. Germline V gives CDR1 WSHSY, CDR2 SAAADI. The germline V and J ends were trimmed by 1 base and 9 bases, with 10 bases remaining between them. Nashville, Tennessee was home to all donors, each a Caucasian adult. The source material was memory CD4+ T cells from PBMCs. The sample's subset: CD45RA-negative fraction. This chain uses TRBV10-2 with TRBJ2-1; no reliable D call. The sequence was collected from a man aged 18 to 30 in good health. Some clones in this sample may be carry-over from other donors' samples. The CDR3 loop is CASSECLSCEQFF. In DNA form, the CDR3 reads TGCGCCAGCAGTGAGTGTCTATCCTGTGAGCAGTTCTTC.